Presented here are 14 T cell receptor beta chains from one specimen sequenced in a study of T cell changes during pregnancy in multiple sclerosis. Some clones are missing from TCRdb's copy, which holds only in-frame ones; the method was immunoSEQ multiplex PCR. The repertoire holds about 61,000 clones, 88% seen once, with 1.5% to 2% in the top ten. The sequencing here drew on peripheral blood, taken in the first trimester of pregnancy. The receptors derive from a female donor with multiple sclerosis, enrolled in a pregnancy study.

This clone has just a few counts. The V and J genes are TRBV12-5 and TRBJ2-2; 7 positions match TRBD2. Germline CDR1 LGHNT, CDR2 FRNRAP. The V gene end was trimmed by 6 bases and the J gene end by 0 bases; junction bases not matched to a gene: 4. The CDR3 loop spans 15 amino acids. CDR3 region: CASGQGLANTGELFF. The CDR3 nucleotides are TGTGCTAGTGGACAAGGACTAGCGAACACCGGGGAGCTGTTTTTT.

The chain couples TRBV11-3 to TRBJ1-5; D not resolved. The V gene's germline CDR1 is SGHNT and CDR2 YENEEA. The CDR3 length is 13 residues. With 3 bases removed from V and 10 bases from J, the gap between germline ends came to 13 bases. The CDR3 loop reads CASSLGLKNPQHF. Here the CDR3 DNA reads TGTGCCAGCAGCTTGGGCTTGAAGAACCCCCAGCATTTT.

The chain recombines TRBV5-1 with TRBJ1-2; the match to TRBD1 covers 7 bases. V shed 0 bases, J shed 0 bases, and the junction held 5 bases outside the gene matches. CDR1 and CDR2 (germline): SGHRS, YFSETQ. CDR3 length: 16 amino acids. The CDR3 DNA reads as TGCGCCAGCAGCTTGGGAACCGGGACAGCTAACTATGGCTACACCTTC. Translation gives CASSLGTGTANYGYTF.

V gene TRBV10-2 combines with J gene TRBJ2-3; 12 bases agree with TRBD2. The ends lost 5 bases at V and 8 bases at J; junction bases unmatched: 5. Germline CDR1 reads WSHSY; CDR2 reads SAAADI. The CDR3 is 14 residues long. For the CDR3, the DNA is TGCGCCAGCAGTCTAGCGGGAGGGCCGGGTACGCAGTATTTT. This encodes CASSLAGGPGTQYF.

The chain employs TRBV6-1 and TRBJ2-5; 8 bases are shared with TRBD2. Trimming took 5 bases from V and 1 from J; bases not matched to a gene: 3. The CDR3 has 14 amino acids. The germline CDR1 and CDR2 sequences are MNHNS and SASEGT. CDR3 region: CASSLSGGQETQYF. The CDR3 bases are TGTGCCAGCAGTTTGAGCGGGGGCCAAGAGACCCAGTACTTC.

The V gene is TRBV6-5, the J gene TRBJ1-1; D gene ambiguous. The germline CDR1 and CDR2 sequences are MNHEY and SVGAGI. V was pared by 6 bases and J by 4 bases, with 12 bases between. The CDR3 extends over 13 amino acids. The CDR3 DNA follows: TGTGCCAGCAGAGGCACAGCCTCCACTGAAGCTTTCTTT. It translates to CASRGTASTEAFF.

The V gene is TRBV6-1, the J gene TRBJ1-1, with TRBD1 identical over 7 bases. The junction had 5 bases not matched to a gene; V was cut back by 7 bases and J by 0 bases. The CDR3 length is 14 residues. In germline, CDR1 is MNHNS, CDR2 SASEGT. CDR3 in amino acids: CASTTGQLNTEAFF. Written as DNA, the CDR3 is TGTGCCAGCACTACGGGACAGCTGAACACTGAAGCTTTCTTT.

This sequence joins TRBV5-1 and TRBJ2-7; 7 nucleotides match TRBD1. This CDR3 has 14 amino acids. CDR1 and CDR2 from the germline V gene are SGHRS and YFSETQ. J lost 5 bases, V lost 4 bases, and 9 bases had no gene match. As DNA, the CDR3 is TGCGCCAGCAGCAACGGACAGGCAGAGAACGAGCAGTACTTC. This translates into CASSNGQAENEQYF.

This rearrangement joins TRBV9 to TRBJ1-2; 7 positions agree with TRBD1. This CDR3 is built from 18 residues. CDR1 is SGDLS, CDR2 YYNGEE, per germline. V lost 0 bases to trimming and J lost 1 base; unmatched junction nucleotides: 12. The CDR3 coding sequence is TGTGCCAGCAGCGTAGGACGGGACAGCAGGGGGATTAACTATGGCTACACCTTC. Its translation is CASSVGRDSRGINYGYTF.

The chain combines TRBV11-2 with TRBJ2-7; possible D gene TRBD2, 5 bases. Trimming took 1 base from V and 3 from J, leaving 10 bases between them. The V gene's germline CDR1 is SGHAT and CDR2 FQNNGV. This CDR3 is 14 amino acids long. The CDR3 region is CASSLVGGDYEQYF. CDR3 sequence (DNA): TGTGCCAGCAGCTTAGTCGGAGGAGACTACGAGCAGTACTTC.

The chain combines TRBV5-1 with TRBJ1-1; TRBD1 agrees at 7 bases. The germline gives CDR1 SGHRS, CDR2 YFSETQ. Germline trimming cut 5 bases from V and 5 bases from J; bases unmatched to any gene: 6. The CDR3 loop spans 13 amino acids. This chain's CDR3 is CASRDRDLTEAFF. The CDR3 DNA is TGCGCCAGCAGAGACAGGGACTTGACTGAAGCTTTCTTT.

This rearrangement joins TRBV9 to TRBJ2-3, with 9 positions matching TRBD2. Germline CDR1 reads SGDLS; CDR2 reads YYNGEE. V trimming: 6 bases; J trimming: 6 bases; junction bases outside the gene matches: 11. This CDR3 is built from 15 residues. The CDR3 here is CASTASGIAGDTQYF. CDR3 coding DNA: TGTGCCAGCACCGCTAGCGGGATCGCAGGGGATACGCAGTATTTT.

This clone appeared a single time. The chain couples TRBV28 to TRBJ2-1; D is ambiguous. The V end was cut by 3 bases, the J end by 3 bases, with 3 bases between. Germline CDR1 is MDHEN and CDR2 is SYDVKM. There are 12 residues in the CDR3. CDR3 nucleotide sequence: TGTGCCAGCAGTTTCGTCTACAATGAGCAGTTCTTC. Translation gives CASSFVYNEQFF.

The chain recombines TRBV6-1 with TRBJ1-2, with 7 nucleotides matching TRBD1. Germline V CDR1 and CDR2: MNHNS, SASEGT. This CDR3 comprises 17 residues. With 2 bases clipped from V and 4 bases from J, the junction kept 13 bases outside the gene matches. The CDR3 loop reads CASSENRGIPSSYGYTF. CDR3 coding DNA: TGTGCCAGCAGTGAAAACAGGGGAATTCCAAGCAGCTATGGCTACACCTTC.